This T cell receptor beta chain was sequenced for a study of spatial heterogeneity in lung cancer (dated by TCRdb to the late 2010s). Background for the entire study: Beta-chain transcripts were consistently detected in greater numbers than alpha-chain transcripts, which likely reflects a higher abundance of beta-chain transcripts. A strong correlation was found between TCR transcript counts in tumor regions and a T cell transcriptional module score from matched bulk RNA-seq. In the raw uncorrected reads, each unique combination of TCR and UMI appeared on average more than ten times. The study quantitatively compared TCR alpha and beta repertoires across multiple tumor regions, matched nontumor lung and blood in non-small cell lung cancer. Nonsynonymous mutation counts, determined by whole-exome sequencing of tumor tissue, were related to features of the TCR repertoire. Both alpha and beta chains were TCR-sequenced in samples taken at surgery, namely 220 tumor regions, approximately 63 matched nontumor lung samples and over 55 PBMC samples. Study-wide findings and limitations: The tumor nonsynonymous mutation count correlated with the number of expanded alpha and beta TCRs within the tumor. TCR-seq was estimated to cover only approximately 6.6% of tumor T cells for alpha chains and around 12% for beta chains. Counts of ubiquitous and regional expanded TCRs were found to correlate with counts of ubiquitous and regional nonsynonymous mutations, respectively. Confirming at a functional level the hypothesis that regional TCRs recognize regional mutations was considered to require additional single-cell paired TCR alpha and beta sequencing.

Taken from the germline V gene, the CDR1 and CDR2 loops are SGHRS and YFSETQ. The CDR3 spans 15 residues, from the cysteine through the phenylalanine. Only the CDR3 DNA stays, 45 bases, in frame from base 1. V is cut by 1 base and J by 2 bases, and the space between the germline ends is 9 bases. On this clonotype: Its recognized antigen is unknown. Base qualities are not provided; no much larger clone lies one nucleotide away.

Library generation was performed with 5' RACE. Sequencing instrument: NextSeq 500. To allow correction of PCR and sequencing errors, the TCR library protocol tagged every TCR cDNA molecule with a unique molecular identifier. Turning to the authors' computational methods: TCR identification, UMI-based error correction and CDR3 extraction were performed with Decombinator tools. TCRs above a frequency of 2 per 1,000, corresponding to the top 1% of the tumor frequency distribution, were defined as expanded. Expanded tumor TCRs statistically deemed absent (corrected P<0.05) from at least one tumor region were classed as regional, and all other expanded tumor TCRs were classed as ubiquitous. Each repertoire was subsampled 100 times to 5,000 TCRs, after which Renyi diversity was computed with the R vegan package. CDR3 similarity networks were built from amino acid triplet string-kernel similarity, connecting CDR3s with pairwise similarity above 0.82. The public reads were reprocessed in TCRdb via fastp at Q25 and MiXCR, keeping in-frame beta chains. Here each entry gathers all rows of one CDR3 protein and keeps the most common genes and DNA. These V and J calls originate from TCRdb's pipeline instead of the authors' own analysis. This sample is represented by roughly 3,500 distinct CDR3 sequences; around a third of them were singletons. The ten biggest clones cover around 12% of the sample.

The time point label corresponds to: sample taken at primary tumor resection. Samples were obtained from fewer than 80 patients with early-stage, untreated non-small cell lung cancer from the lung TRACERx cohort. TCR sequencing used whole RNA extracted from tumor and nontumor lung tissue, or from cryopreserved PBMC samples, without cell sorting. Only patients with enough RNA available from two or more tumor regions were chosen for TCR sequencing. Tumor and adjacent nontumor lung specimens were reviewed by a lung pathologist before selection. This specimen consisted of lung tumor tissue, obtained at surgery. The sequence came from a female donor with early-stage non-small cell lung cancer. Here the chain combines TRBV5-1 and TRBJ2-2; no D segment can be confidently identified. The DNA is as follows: TGCGCCAGCAGCTTGTATGCCGGAAACACCGGGGAGCTGTTTTTT. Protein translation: CASSLYAGNTGELFF.